This T cell receptor (beta chain) was observed in a study of a mutant IDH1 vaccine in newly diagnosed glioma. The repertoire was sequenced with immunoSEQ multiplex PCR; TCRdb's copy has only in-frame clones and lacks some. The sample contains 57,000 or so clones, about 84% of which appear only once. Time point given: week 11, during vaccination. Doses of 300 ug of mutant IDH1 20-mer peptide were given with topical imiquimod. Germline V gene data show CDR1 as MNHEY and CDR2 as SVGAGI. CDR3 size: 13 residues. V shed 5 bases and J shed 8 bases, with 15 bases lying between them. Notes on this clone: What it recognizes is unknown.

The chain combines TRBV6-5 with TRBJ1-2, with D tentatively TRBD1 (6 bases). The receptor comes from a man aged 25 to 40 with glioma. The sequences come from PBMCs, collected from a glioma patient whose treatment included an IDH1 peptide vaccine. The CDR3 region is CASSPSGVSGYTF. The CDR3 DNA follows: TGTGCCAGCAGTCCGTCAGGGGTGAGCGGCTACACCTTC.